These 2 T cell receptor beta chains share one sample of origin, sequenced in a study of graft-versus-host responses after intestinal transplantation. Their target antigens are unknown. Measured with immunoSEQ multiplex PCR; TCRdb has only the in-frame clones, and not every one. Of about 93,000 clones in the sample, just under 95% were seen once. This specimen was unstimulated CD8+ T cells sorted from spleen or lymph node cells, taken before intestinal transplant. The receptors here all came from a human donor who received an intestinal transplant.

This clone showed up just once. The rearrangement joins TRBV7-8 to TRBJ2-3; TRBD1 agrees at 7 bases. V shed 4 bases and J 6 bases; nucleotides not matched to a gene: 10. CDR1 and CDR2 from the germline V gene are SGHVS and FQNEAQ. The CDR3 extends over 15 amino acids. The CDR3 region is CASSYRQGVDDTQYF. DNA of the CDR3: TGTGCCAGCAGCTACCGACAGGGAGTGGATGATACGCAGTATTTT. Complete variable domain (other parts from reference TRBV7-8 and TRBJ2-3): GAGVSQSPRYKVAKRGQDVALRCDPISGHVSLFWYQQALGQGPEFLTYFQNEAQLDKSGLPSDRFFAERPEGSVSTLKIQRTQQEDSAVYLCASSYRQGVDDTQYFGPGTRLTVL.

This clone appeared a few times. The rearrangement links TRBV4-3 to TRBJ1-4; TRBD1 agrees at 9 bases. Losses at the gene ends were 0 bases for V and 5 bases for J; bases not matched to a gene: 7. Germline V gene lookup returns CDR1 LGHNA and CDR2 YSLEER. This CDR3 is 17 amino acids long. CDR3 DNA: TGCGCCAGCAGCCAAGATCTTGGGGGGACAGGGAATGAAAAACTGTTTTTT. Residues: CASSQDLGGTGNEKLFF.